These 25 T cell receptor beta chains originate from one sample sequenced in a study of cytomegalovirus exposure and HLA in healthy donors (dated by TCRdb to about 2017). The library was prepared using the immunoSEQ multiplex PCR assay. For the multiplex PCR, a mixture combining 60 forward primers for TCR Vbeta segments and 13 reverse primers for TCR Jbeta segments was used. In TCRdb, the immuneACCESS table is reduced to in-frame sequences with V and J assigned. These tables do not hold every clone; where another copy was compared, an unresolved V gene accounts for under half, and the others remain unexplained. The table for this sample lists about 140,000 clones; about 70% of them were counted only once. Approximately 4% of the sample lies in the top ten. The sequencing sample was made of PBMCs. Receptors were obtained from a man between 18 and 29 years old in good health and CMV-seronegative.

The chain couples TRBV9 to TRBJ2-1; D gene ambiguous. Trimming removed 0 bases at V and 0 bases at J, with 7 bases between. CDR1 is SGDLS, CDR2 YYNGEE, per germline. The CDR3 consists of 15 residues. The CDR3 region is CASSVGYGSYNEQFF. The CDR3 region has the DNA TGTGCCAGCAGCGTAGGCTATGGCTCCTACAATGAGCAGTTCTTC.

This clone appeared a single time. The chain combines TRBV10-3 with TRBJ1-1; D not resolved. This CDR3 has 11 amino acids. Between the trimmed V and J ends, which lost 8 bases and 2 bases, there was a span of 6 bases. Per germline, CDR1 ENHRY and CDR2 SYGVKD. The CDR3: CAIRENTEAFF. Here the CDR3 DNA reads TGTGCCATCCGAGAAAACACTGAAGCTTTCTTT.

The chain has TRBV2 and TRBJ2-5; 10 nucleotides align to TRBD1. The DNA end is a closer match to TRBJ2-7, so the J assignment may be wrong. Germline CDR1 reads SNHLY; CDR2 reads FYNNEI. The CDR3 is 14 amino acids. The CDR3 spells CASSGGDRGVEQYF. The DNA for the CDR3 is TGTGCCAGCAGTGGTGGGGACAGGGGTGTCGAGCAGTACTTC.

The chain joins TRBV5-4 to TRBJ2-7; TRBD2 aligns across 8 bases. CDR1 is SGHNT, CDR2 YYREEE, per germline (reference sequence). Losses at the gene ends were 4 bases for V and 1 base for J; bases not matched to a gene: 10. The CDR3 contains 16 residues. CDR3 amino acids: CASSNLGLAGSYEQYF. CDR3 nucleotide sequence: TGTGCCAGCAGCAACCTCGGGTTAGCGGGGTCCTACGAGCAGTACTTC.

This chain uses TRBV11-3 with TRBJ2-3, with D tentatively TRBD1 (7 bases). Trimming left V 4 bases short and J 9 bases short, with 23 bases between. Germline V gives CDR1 SGHNT, CDR2 YENEEA. There are 16 residues in the CDR3. CDR3 in DNA: TGTGCCAGCAGCTCACCGACAGGGAAGGGAGGATGGACGCAGTATTTT. Encoded protein: CASSSPTGKGGWTQYF.

This rearrangement joins TRBV6-5 to TRBJ2-7, with D possibly being TRBD1 (5 bases). Germline lookup yields CDR1 MNHEY and CDR2 SVGAGI. The CDR3 extends over 14 amino acids. The V and J ends lost 0 bases and 2 bases respectively, with 8 bases between them. The CDR3 region is CASSYSDITYEQYF. CDR3 coding DNA: TGTGCCAGCAGTTACTCGGACATTACCTACGAGCAGTACTTC.

This rearrangement joins TRBV6-5 to TRBJ2-5, with D possibly TRBD1 on 7 matching bases. TRBJ2-7 explains the end of the DNA better; the J call may be wrong. Germline V CDR1 and CDR2: MNHEY, SVGAGI. This CDR3 comprises 13 residues. CDR3 sequence reads: CASRRQGGYEQYF. Here the CDR3 DNA reads TGTGCCAGCAGACGTCAGGGGGGCTACGAGCAGTACTTC.

The genes are TRBV27 and TRBJ2-5; perhaps TRBD2 as D (5 bases). The end of the DNA fits TRBJ2-7 better, so the J call may be wrong. CDR1 and CDR2 (germline): MNHEY, SMNVEV (reference sequence). The length of the CDR3 is 13 residues. The CDR3 is CASSPRTYYEQYF. The CDR3 DNA sequence: TGTGCCAGCAGTCCCCGGACTTACTACGAGCAGTACTTC.

The V call is TRBV28, the J call TRBJ2-1; TRBD1 matches 9 bases. This CDR3 is 16 amino acids long. Trimming took 2 bases from V and 7 from J; bases not matched to a gene: 9. The germline V gene has CDR1 MDHEN and CDR2 SYDVKM. The CDR3 nucleotides are TGTGCCAGCAGTTTAGCTCCGGGACAGGGAGTTAATGAGCAGTTCTTC. It is translated as CASSLAPGQGVNEQFF.

This clone has a single count. The genes are TRBV27 and TRBJ2-7; 10 bases align to TRBD1. Germline CDR1 is MNHEY and CDR2 is SMNVEV (reference sequence). This CDR3 spans 16 amino acids. With 1 base clipped from V and 7 bases from J, the junction kept 10 bases outside the gene matches. The CDR3: CASSLLGGTGVREQYF. The CDR3 nucleotides are TGTGCCAGCAGTTTATTGGGGGGGACAGGGGTGAGGGAGCAGTACTTC.

The gene calls are TRBV23-1 and TRBJ2-3; no clear D gene. TRBV23-1 is identified as an open reading frame with a role that is uncertain. The CDR3 is made up of 15 amino acids. The V end was cut by 11 bases, the J end by 0 bases, with 18 bases between. DNA for the CDR3: TGCGCCTTCCCCCTTGGCGGTCCGAGCACAGATACGCAGTATTTT. Translation gives CAFPLGGPSTDTQYF.

The V call is TRBV9, the J call TRBJ1-2; D is uncertain. This CDR3 has 13 amino acids. Germline V lookup: CDR1 SGDLS, CDR2 YYNGEE. V lost 4 bases and J lost 3, with 10 bases in between. The CDR3: CASSSTDDYGYTF. The CDR3 coding sequence is TGTGCCAGCAGCTCCACAGATGACTATGGCTACACCTTC.

In its sample, this clone was seen once. The chain uses TRBV4-1 and TRBJ1-5; the D gene is possibly TRBD1 (5 bases). Germline loops: CDR1 MGHRA, CDR2 YSYEKL. The V end lost 0 bases, the J end lost 2 bases, and 14 bases lay between the germline ends. This CDR3 is 17 amino acids long. CDR3 in DNA: TGCGCCAGCAGCCAAGAGGGGGGGTTCGATCGCAATCAGCCCCAGCATTTT. It translates to CASSQEGGFDRNQPQHF.

This chain uses TRBV28 with TRBJ1-1; the match to TRBD1 covers 7 bases. The CDR3 contains 15 residues. Germline CDR1 and CDR2: MDHEN and SYDVKM. V gave up 5 bases and J gave up 1 base; unmatched junction bases: 7. CDR3 sequence (DNA): TGTGCCAGCAGTCGAGGGGGCGCGGGGAACACTGAAGCTTTCTTT. Its translation is CASSRGGAGNTEAFF.

The rearrangement joins TRBV30 to TRBJ2-7; maybe TRBD1 (5 bases). Deletions cut 3 bases from V and 2 bases from J, with 14 bases between. The germline gives CDR1 GTSNPN, CDR2 SVGIG (reference sequence). The CDR3 consists of 14 residues. CDR3 DNA sequence: TGTGCCTGGAGCCCCCCCCAGGGTACCTACGAGCAGTACTTC. The encoded protein is CAWSPPQGTYEQYF.

The V call is TRBV5-1, the J call TRBJ2-5; TRBD1 agrees at 8 bases. V shed 0 bases, J shed 2 bases, and the junction held 21 bases outside the gene matches. Germline V gene data show CDR1 as SGHRS and CDR2 as YFSETQ. The CDR3 is 21 amino acids. CDR3 in DNA: TGCGCCAGCAGCTTGGCCCCCCTGGGGCAGGGGGCGCCTGGGAGACAAGAGACCCAGTACTTC. The encoded protein is CASSLAPLGQGAPGRQETQYF.

The chain carries TRBV9 and TRBJ2-2; 8 positions match TRBD1. CDR1 and CDR2 from the germline V gene are SGDLS and YYNGEE. CDR3 size: 15 residues. Trimming cost V 4 bases and J 5 bases; bases outside gene matches: 7. CDR3 nucleotides: TGTGCCAGCAGCACCCAAACAGGGGGGACCGGGGAGCTGTTTTTT. As protein: CASSTQTGGTGELFF.

This chain uses TRBV30 with TRBJ2-7, with D possibly matching TRBD1 (6 bases). The germline V and J ends were trimmed by 0 bases and 7 bases, with 16 bases remaining between them. CDR3 length equals 14 residues. CDR1 and CDR2 from the germline V gene are GTSNPN and SVGIG (reference sequence). The CDR3 DNA follows: TGTGCCTGGAGTGTACTGGGGGCTACGGGAGAGCAGTACTTC. It translates to CAWSVLGATGEQYF.

V gene TRBV5-1 combines with J gene TRBJ1-2; possible D gene TRBD1, 5 bases. Trimming shortened V by 2 bases and J by 2 bases, and 10 bases separated the two germline ends. Germline lookup yields CDR1 SGHRS and CDR2 YFSETQ. The CDR3 covers 14 residues. DNA for the CDR3: TGCGCCAGCAGCTTAACGGCAGGGAACTATGGCTACACCTTC. Amino acids: CASSLTAGNYGYTF.

The chain couples TRBV28 to TRBJ2-5; 7 positions match TRBD2. The CDR3 totals 16 residues. V shed 4 bases, J shed 1 base, and the junction held 9 bases outside the gene matches. Germline loops: CDR1 MDHEN, CDR2 SYDVKM. The CDR3 loop reads CASSSDPRGGQETQYF. For the CDR3, the DNA is TGTGCCAGCAGTTCGGACCCCCGCGGGGGCCAAGAGACCCAGTACTTC.

This chain connects TRBV7-9 to TRBJ1-4; D remains unclear. The V gene's germline CDR1 is SEHNR and CDR2 FQNEAQ (reference sequence). This CDR3 spans 16 amino acids. V lost 1 base, J lost 0 bases, and 9 bases lay in between. CDR3: CASSLGGEATNEKLFF. The CDR3 DNA is TGTGCCAGCAGCTTAGGGGGAGAAGCAACTAATGAAAAACTGTTTTTT. The whole variable domain, filled in from reference TRBV7-9 and TRBJ1-4, reads DTGVSQNPRHKITKRGQNVTFRCDPISEHNRLYWYRQTLGQGPEFLTYFQNEAQLEKSRLLSDRFSAERPKGSFSTLEIQRTEQGDSAMYLCASSLGGEATNEKLFFGSGTQLSVL.

V is TRBV27 and J is TRBJ2-7; 9 positions match TRBD2. From germline, CDR1 is MNHEY and CDR2 SMNVEV (reference sequence). The CDR3 has 19 amino acids. V lost 5 bases to trimming and J lost 5 bases; unmatched junction nucleotides: 22. The DNA of the CDR3 is TGTGCCAGCAGTCCCCGACAGGTCGACCATGTAGCGGGAGTCAACGAGCAGTACTTC. Protein: CASSPRQVDHVAGVNEQYF.

The chain recombines TRBV5-6 with TRBJ2-3; tentative D call: TRBD1 (5 bases). CDR3 length: 14 amino acids. Trimming left V 2 bases short and J 3 bases short, with 10 bases between. CDR1 is SGHDT and CDR2 is YYEEEE in the germline V gene. CDR3 protein: CASSFRAQTDTQYF. CDR3 coding DNA: TGTGCCAGCAGCTTCAGGGCCCAGACAGATACGCAGTATTTT.

The V call is TRBV5-1, the J call TRBJ2-3; TRBD2 agrees at 8 bases. The junction had 11 bases not matched to a gene; V was cut back by 4 bases and J by 1 base. There are 17 residues in the CDR3. Germline loops: CDR1 SGHRS, CDR2 YFSETQ. This CDR3 is CASSARTSAGGTDTQYF. The CDR3, as DNA: TGCGCCAGCAGCGCCAGAACCTCAGCGGGGGGCACAGATACGCAGTATTTT.

The rearrangement links TRBV7-2 to TRBJ2-1, with 7 nucleotides matching TRBD2. Germline CDR1 reads SGHTA; CDR2 reads FQGNSA. The CDR3 has 19 residues. Unmatched junction bases numbered 19, after V lost 8 bases and J lost 0 bases. CDR3 coding DNA: TGTGCCAGCTCATTAGCCCCCCTAGCGGCCGCGAGCTCCTACAATGAGCAGTTCTTC. It is translated as CASSLAPLAAASSYNEQFF.